Described below is a single T cell receptor beta chain sequence and its context. The antigen remains unidentified. Germline CDR1 is MGHRA and CDR2 is YSYEKL. There are 18 residues in the CDR3. This record belongs to a study of T cells expressing NK-cell markers. Study-level results: The HCMV specificity of the expanded NKG2C+ T cell clones stayed unresolved.

TCRdb reprocessed the 5' RACE reads, keeping one entry per CDR3 protein, no DNA. The listing records over 350,000 distinct CDR3 sequences. The specimen sequenced was blood T cells: a sorted CD56 or NKG2C T cell subset, CD4+ or CD8+ T cells, or bulk PBMC T cells (not recorded which). The TCR originated in a woman between 50 and 59 years old in good health. The chain couples TRBV4-1 to TRBJ2-6. CDR3 sequence: CASSQMKTRNSGANVLTF.